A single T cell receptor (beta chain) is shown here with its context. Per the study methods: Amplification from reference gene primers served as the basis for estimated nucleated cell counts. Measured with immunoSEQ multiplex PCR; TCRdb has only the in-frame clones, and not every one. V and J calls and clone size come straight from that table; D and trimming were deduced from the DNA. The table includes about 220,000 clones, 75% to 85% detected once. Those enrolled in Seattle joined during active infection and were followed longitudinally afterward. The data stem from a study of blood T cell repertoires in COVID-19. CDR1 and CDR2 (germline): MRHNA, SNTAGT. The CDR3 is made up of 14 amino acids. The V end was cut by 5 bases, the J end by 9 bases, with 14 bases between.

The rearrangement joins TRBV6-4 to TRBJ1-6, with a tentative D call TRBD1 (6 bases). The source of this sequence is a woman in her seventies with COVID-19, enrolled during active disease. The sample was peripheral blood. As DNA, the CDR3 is TGTGCCAGCAGTACCGAACAGGGAACTTCACCCCTCCACTTT. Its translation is CASSTEQGTSPLHF.